A selection of T cell receptor beta chains follows, all from one sample in a study of blood T cell repertoires in COVID-19. Assay: immunoSEQ multiplex PCR; the TCRdb copy retains only in-frame clones and omits some. The sample carries roughly 220,000 clones, around 88% recorded once. Sample: PBMCs or T cells enriched from blood (not recorded which). The receptors shown here come from a woman aged 50 to 65 with acute COVID-19. Each CDR3 is given with its conserved first and last residue. D genes are given only for firm matches. Clone size is shown for a subset of rows, as once, few, many or a class of expanded clone.

CDR3: CASSYTGENYGYTF
DNA: TGCGCCAGCAGCTATACAGGGGAAAACTATGGCTACACCTTC
V: TRBV5-1
D: TRBD1
size: once
length: 14
J: TRBJ1-2

CDR3: CASRFQETQYF
DNA: TGTGCCAGCCGGTTCCAAGAGACCCAGTACTTC
V: TRBV11-2
D: -
size: -
length: 11
J: TRBJ2-5

CDR3: CASSQDPGGINTGELFF
DNA: TGTGCCAGCAGCCAAGATCCAGGCGGGATCAACACCGGGGAGCTGTTTTTT
V: TRBV3-1/TRBV3-2
D: -
size: -
length: 17
J: TRBJ2-2

CDR3: CSVEADRGHVDTEAFF
DNA: TGCAGCGTTGAAGCAGACAGGGGGCATGTGGACACTGAAGCTTTCTTT
V: TRBV29-1
D: TRBD1
size: -
length: 16
J: TRBJ1-1

CDR3: CASLTGNANTGELFF
DNA: TGTGCCAGCCTGACAGGCAACGCGAACACCGGGGAGCTGTTTTTT
V: TRBV6-5
D: -
size: -
length: 15
J: TRBJ2-2

CDR3: CASSLGSSNQPQHF
DNA: TGTGCCAGCAGTTTAGGCAGTTCCAATCAGCCCCAGCATTTT
V: TRBV27
D: -
size: -
length: 14
J: TRBJ1-5

CDR3: CASSFPLHRVYGYTF
DNA: TGTGCCAGCAGTTTCCCCTTGCACAGGGTCTATGGCTACACCTTC
V: TRBV28
D: -
size: -
length: 15
J: TRBJ1-2

CDR3: CASSLPSGTGSYEQYF
DNA: TGTGCCAGCAGTTTACCCTCCGGGACAGGAAGTTACGAGCAGTACTTC
V: TRBV27
D: TRBD1
size: -
length: 16
J: TRBJ2-7

CDR3: CASSLAAGGVMETQYF
DNA: TGCGCCAGCAGCTTGGCCGCAGGGGGCGTTATGGAGACCCAGTACTTC
V: TRBV5-1
D: TRBD1
size: -
length: 16
J: TRBJ2-5

CDR3: CASSLEGQGLHEQFF
DNA: TGTGCCAGCAGCTTAGAAGGTCAGGGGTTGCATGAGCAGTTCTTC
V: TRBV7-9
D: -
size: -
length: 15
J: TRBJ2-1

CDR3: CAWSLSRTSGRYEQFF
DNA: TGTGCCTGGAGTCTGAGTAGAACTAGCGGGAGATATGAGCAGTTCTTC
V: TRBV30
D: TRBD2
size: once
length: 16
J: TRBJ2-1

CDR3: CAISAILAGTSNEQFF
DNA: TGTGCCATCAGTGCCATCCTAGCGGGAACGTCCAATGAGCAGTTCTTC
V: TRBV10-3
D: TRBD2
size: -
length: 16
J: TRBJ2-1

CDR3: CASTGQGAGQETQYF
DNA: TGTGCCAGCACCGGACAGGGGGCAGGCCAAGAGACCCAGTACTTC
V: TRBV5-4
D: TRBD1
size: -
length: 15
J: TRBJ2-5

CDR3: CASSSLQGGNEKLFF
DNA: TGTGCCAGCAGTTCTCTACAGGGAGGGAATGAAAAACTGTTTTTT
V: TRBV28
D: -
size: -
length: 15
J: TRBJ1-4

CDR3: CASRATSGRNEQFF
DNA: TGTGCCAGCCGAGCGACTAGCGGGAGGAATGAGCAGTTCTTC
V: TRBV18
D: TRBD2
size: -
length: 14
J: TRBJ2-1

CDR3: CASSRTGRSDTQYF
DNA: TGTGCCAGTAGTAGGACAGGGCGTTCAGATACGCAGTATTTT
V: TRBV19
D: TRBD1
size: -
length: 14
J: TRBJ2-3

CDR3: CASRDQPAGLRFSSYNSPLHF
DNA: TGTGCCAGCAGAGACCAGCCCGCGGGACTGAGATTCAGCTCCTATAATTCACCCCTCCACTTT
V: TRBV27
D: -
size: -
length: 21
J: TRBJ1-6

CDR3: CASSFAGGPGETQYF
DNA: TGTGCCAGCAGCTTTGCGGGAGGGCCCGGGGAGACCCAGTACTTC
V: TRBV5-8
D: TRBD2
size: once
length: 15
J: TRBJ2-5

CDR3: CASSYTGFDGPEAFF
DNA: TGTGCCAGCAGTTACACAGGATTTGACGGGCCTGAAGCTTTCTTT
V: TRBV6-5
D: -
size: -
length: 15
J: TRBJ1-1

CDR3: CASRLHPGLAGDTQYF
DNA: TGCGCCAGCAGACTACATCCGGGACTAGCGGGAGATACGCAGTATTTT
V: TRBV4-1
D: TRBD2
size: -
length: 16
J: TRBJ2-3

CDR3: CASSQQSRDFEQYF
DNA: TGCGCCAGCAGCCAACAGAGTAGGGACTTCGAGCAGTACTTC
V: TRBV4-3
D: -
size: -
length: 14
J: TRBJ2-7

CDR3: CASSPPGSLAGSGELFF
DNA: TGTGCCAGCTCACCACCGGGGAGTCTAGCGGGTTCCGGGGAGCTGTTTTTT
V: TRBV18
D: TRBD2
size: -
length: 17
J: TRBJ2-2

CDR3: CASSPRRGQGITNTGELFF
DNA: TGTGCCAGCAGCCCCCGCCGCGGACAGGGGATTACGAACACCGGGGAGCTGTTTTTT
V: TRBV28
D: TRBD1
size: -
length: 19
J: TRBJ2-2

CDR3: CASNGGGPYEQYF
DNA: TGTGCCAGCAACGGGGGGGGTCCCTACGAGCAGTACTTC
V: TRBV28
D: TRBD2
size: -
length: 13
J: TRBJ2-7

CDR3: CASSAGTREGLGGPGDTQYF
DNA: TGTGCCAGTAGCGCGGGGACACGGGAGGGCCTTGGGGGCCCCGGGGATACGCAGTATTTT
V: TRBV19
D: TRBD2
size: -
length: 20
J: TRBJ2-3

CDR3: CASSLGLRGLVTDTQYF
DNA: TGTGCCAGCAGCTTAGGGTTGAGGGGGTTGGTCACAGATACGCAGTATTTT
V: TRBV7-2
D: -
size: -
length: 17
J: TRBJ2-3

CDR3: CASSSPGQGALVRAGELFF
DNA: TGTGCCAGCAGTTCTCCGGGACAGGGGGCTTTGGTGAGGGCCGGGGAGCTGTTTTTT
V: TRBV27
D: TRBD1
size: -
length: 19
J: TRBJ2-2

CDR3: CASSYRDTGYTF
DNA: TGTGCCAGCAGTTACCGGGACACTGGCTACACCTTC
V: TRBV6-2/TRBV6-3
D: -
size: -
length: 12
J: TRBJ1-2

CDR3: CASSETSGRDPYNEQFF
DNA: TGTGCTAGCAGCGAAACTAGCGGGAGGGACCCTTACAATGAGCAGTTCTTC
V: TRBV7-7
D: TRBD2
size: -
length: 17
J: TRBJ2-1

CDR3: CASSLRGQGAASTDTQYF
DNA: TGCGCCAGCAGCTTGAGGGGACAGGGGGCCGCCAGCACAGATACGCAGTATTTT
V: TRBV5-1
D: TRBD1
size: -
length: 18
J: TRBJ2-3

CDR3: CASSGRLADAYEQYF
DNA: TGTGCCAGCAGTGGTCGTCTAGCTGATGCCTACGAGCAGTACTTC
V: TRBV25-1
D: -
size: -
length: 15
J: TRBJ2-7

CDR3: CASSSLYSEQYF
DNA: TGTGCCAGCAGCTCACTCTATAGCGAGCAGTACTTC
V: TRBV6-2/TRBV6-3
D: -
size: few
length: 12
J: TRBJ2-7

CDR3: CASGGGSGNTIYF
DNA: TGTGCCAGCGGCGGAGGCTCTGGAAACACCATATATTTT
V: TRBV2
D: -
size: -
length: 13
J: TRBJ1-3

CDR3: CSAVGQNTVYEQYF
DNA: TGCAGCGCCGTGGGACAAAATACGGTCTACGAGCAGTACTTC
V: TRBV29-1
D: -
size: -
length: 14
J: TRBJ2-7

CDR3: CASSDDRGSGNTIYF
DNA: TGTGCCAGCAGCGATGACAGGGGCTCTGGAAACACCATATATTTT
V: TRBV5-5
D: TRBD1
size: -
length: 15
J: TRBJ1-3

CDR3: CASKGREDYGYTF
DNA: TGTGCCAGCAAGGGCAGGGAGGACTATGGCTACACCTTC
V: TRBV12-3/TRBV12-4
D: -
size: -
length: 13
J: TRBJ1-2

CDR3: CASSQDGEGLAIDTQYF
DNA: TGTGCCAGCAGCCAAGATGGGGAGGGACTAGCGATAGATACGCAGTATTTT
V: TRBV3-1/TRBV3-2
D: TRBD2
size: -
length: 17
J: TRBJ2-3

CDR3: CASSSRQGAGEQFF
DNA: TGTGCCAGCAGTTCCAGACAGGGGGCGGGTGAGCAGTTCTTC
V: TRBV6-5
D: TRBD1
size: -
length: 14
J: TRBJ2-1

CDR3: CASSLRASGRLGDYEQYF
DNA: TGTGCCAGCAGCTTAAGAGCTAGCGGGAGGTTAGGGGACTACGAGCAGTACTTC
V: TRBV7-2
D: TRBD2
size: -
length: 18
J: TRBJ2-7

CDR3: CASSPRTGPYNEQFF
DNA: TGTGCCAGCTCACCTAGGACAGGCCCTTACAATGAGCAGTTCTTC
V: TRBV18
D: TRBD1
size: -
length: 15
J: TRBJ2-1

CDR3: CASSSAGLRRDTQYF
DNA: TGTGCCAGCAGTTCCGCCGGACTCCGCCGGGATACGCAGTATTTT
V: TRBV6-2/TRBV6-3
D: -
size: -
length: 15
J: TRBJ2-3

CDR3: CATSWSSGANVLTF
DNA: TGTGCCACCAGTTGGAGCTCTGGGGCCAACGTCCTGACTTTC
V: TRBV24-1
D: -
size: -
length: 14
J: TRBJ2-6

CDR3: CASSVGQGAYGYTF
DNA: TGTGCCAGCTCAGTTGGACAGGGGGCCTATGGCTACACCTTC
V: TRBV18
D: TRBD1
size: -
length: 14
J: TRBJ1-2

CDR3: CASSPPGLRNTGELFF
DNA: TGTGCCAGCTCACCACCGGGACTCCGCAACACCGGGGAGCTGTTTTTT
V: TRBV18
D: -
size: -
length: 16
J: TRBJ2-2

CDR3: CASSYTSGSYNEQFF
DNA: TGTGCCAGCAGCTACACTAGCGGTTCCTACAATGAGCAGTTCTTC
V: TRBV3-1/TRBV3-2
D: TRBD2
size: -
length: 15
J: TRBJ2-1

CDR3: CASSLGGGGNEQFF
DNA: TGTGCCAGCAGCTTAGGCGGGGGAGGTAATGAGCAGTTCTTC
V: TRBV7-9
D: TRBD2
size: -
length: 14
J: TRBJ2-1

CDR3: CASSLNQLTDTQYF
DNA: TGTGCCAGCAGCTTAAACCAACTAACAGATACGCAGTATTTT
V: TRBV13
D: -
size: -
length: 14
J: TRBJ2-3

CDR3: CASSDPGLAGADTQYF
DNA: TGTGCCAGCAGTGATCCGGGACTAGCGGGAGCAGATACGCAGTATTTT
V: TRBV28
D: TRBD2
size: -
length: 16
J: TRBJ2-3

CDR3: CATTGEVDQPQHF
DNA: TGTGCCACTACAGGGGAGGTTGATCAGCCCCAGCATTTT
V: TRBV10-3
D: TRBD1
size: few
length: 13
J: TRBJ1-5

CDR3: CASSLVGRGNYGYTF
DNA: TGTGCCAGCAGCTTAGTCGGCAGAGGGAACTATGGCTACACCTTC
V: TRBV7-8
D: -
size: once
length: 15
J: TRBJ1-2

CDR3: CASSLGRVPGSYGYTF
DNA: TGCGCCAGCAGCTTGGGGCGGGTCCCAGGCAGCTATGGCTACACCTTC
V: TRBV5-1
D: -
size: -
length: 16
J: TRBJ1-2

CDR3: CASSIGGEKLFF
DNA: TGTGCCAGTAGTATTGGCGGTGAAAAACTGTTTTTT
V: TRBV19
D: -
size: -
length: 12
J: TRBJ1-4

CDR3: CASSSDLVPGGYGNTIYF
DNA: TGTGCCAGCAGTTCCGACCTCGTCCCAGGGGGCTATGGAAACACCATATATTTT
V: TRBV6-2/TRBV6-3
D: TRBD1
size: -
length: 18
J: TRBJ1-3

CDR3: CASSYHGTSGNHEQYF
DNA: TGCGCCAGCAGCTATCATGGGACTAGCGGGAACCACGAGCAGTACTTC
V: TRBV5-1
D: TRBD2
size: -
length: 16
J: TRBJ2-7